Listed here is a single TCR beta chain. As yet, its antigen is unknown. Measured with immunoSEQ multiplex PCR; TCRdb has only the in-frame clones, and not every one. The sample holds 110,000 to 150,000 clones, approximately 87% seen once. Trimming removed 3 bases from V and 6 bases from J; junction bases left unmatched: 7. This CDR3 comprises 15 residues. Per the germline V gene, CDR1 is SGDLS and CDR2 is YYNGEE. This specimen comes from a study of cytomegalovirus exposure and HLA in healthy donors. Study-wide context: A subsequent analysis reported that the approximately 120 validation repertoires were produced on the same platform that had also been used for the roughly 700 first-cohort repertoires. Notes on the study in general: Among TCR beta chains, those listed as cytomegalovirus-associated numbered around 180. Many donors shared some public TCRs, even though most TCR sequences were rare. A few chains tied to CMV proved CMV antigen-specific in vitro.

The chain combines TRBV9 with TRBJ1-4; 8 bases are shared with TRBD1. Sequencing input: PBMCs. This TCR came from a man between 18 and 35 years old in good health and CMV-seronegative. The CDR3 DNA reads TGTGCCAGCAGCGCAGGGGACAGGTGGGATGAAAAACTGTTTTTT. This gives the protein CASSAGDRWDEKLFF.